The present entry profiles one T cell receptor beta chain with its context. This sample was taken from a study of blood T cell repertoires in COVID-19. CDR3 length: 13 residues. Germline loops: CDR1 LNHDA, CDR2 SQIVND (reference sequence). V dropped 8 bases and J dropped 4 bases, with 14 bases sitting between them. Libraries were prepared by immunoSEQ multiplex PCR; TCRdb keeps only in-frame clonotypes and omits some of them. The sample has around 180,000 clones, around 87% seen once. Material: peripheral blood. The rearrangement joins TRBV19 to TRBJ1-2; D is undetermined. The source is a man aged 35 to 55 with active or convalescent COVID-19. The CDR3 nucleotides read TGTGCCAGTCATATTTGGCGGTCCTATGGCTACACCTTC. Residues: CASHIWRSYGYTF. Supplemented by reference TRBV19 and TRBJ1-2, the full variable domain reads DGGITQSPKYLFRKEGQNVTLSCEQNLNHDAMYWYRQDPGQGLRLIYYSQIVNDFQKGDIAEGYSVSREKKESFPLTVTSAQKNPTAFYLCASHIWRSYGYTFGSGTRLTVV.